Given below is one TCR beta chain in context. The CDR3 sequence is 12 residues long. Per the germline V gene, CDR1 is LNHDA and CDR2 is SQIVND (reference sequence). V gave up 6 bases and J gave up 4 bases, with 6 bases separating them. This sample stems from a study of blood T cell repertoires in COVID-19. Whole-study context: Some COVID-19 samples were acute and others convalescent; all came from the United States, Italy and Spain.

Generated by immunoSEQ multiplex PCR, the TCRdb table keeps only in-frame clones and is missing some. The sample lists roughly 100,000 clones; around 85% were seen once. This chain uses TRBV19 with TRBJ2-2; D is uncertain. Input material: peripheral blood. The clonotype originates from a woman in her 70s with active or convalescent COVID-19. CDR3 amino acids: CASRVSTGELFF. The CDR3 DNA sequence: TGTGCCAGTAGGGTGAGCACCGGGGAGCTGTTTTTT.